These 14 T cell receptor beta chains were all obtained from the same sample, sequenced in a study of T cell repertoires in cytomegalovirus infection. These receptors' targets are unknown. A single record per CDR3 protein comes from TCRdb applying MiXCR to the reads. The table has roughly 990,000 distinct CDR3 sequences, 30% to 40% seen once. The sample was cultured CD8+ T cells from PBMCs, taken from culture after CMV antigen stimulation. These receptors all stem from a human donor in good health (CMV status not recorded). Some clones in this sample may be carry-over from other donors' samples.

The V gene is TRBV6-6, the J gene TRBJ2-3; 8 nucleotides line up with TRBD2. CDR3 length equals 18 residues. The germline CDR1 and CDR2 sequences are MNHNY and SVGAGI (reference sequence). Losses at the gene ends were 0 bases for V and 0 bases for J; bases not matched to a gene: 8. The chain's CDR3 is CASSYSSGGGTSTDTQYF. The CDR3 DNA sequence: TGTGCCAGCAGTTACTCGAGTGGCGGGGGGACTAGCACAGATACGCAGTATTTT.

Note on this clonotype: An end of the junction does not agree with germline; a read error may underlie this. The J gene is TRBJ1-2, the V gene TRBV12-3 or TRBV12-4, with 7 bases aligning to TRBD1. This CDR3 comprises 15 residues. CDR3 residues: CTSSLGTEANYGYTF. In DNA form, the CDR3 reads TGTACCAGCAGTTTGGGGACAGAAGCTAACTATGGCTACACCTTC.

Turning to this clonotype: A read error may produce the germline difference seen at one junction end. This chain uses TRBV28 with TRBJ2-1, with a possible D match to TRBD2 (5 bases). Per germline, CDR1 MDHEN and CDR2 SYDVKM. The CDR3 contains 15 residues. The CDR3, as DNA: TGTGCCAGCAGTTTATTAAGACTATCCTCCAATAAGCAGTTCTTC. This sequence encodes CASSLLRLSSNKQFF.

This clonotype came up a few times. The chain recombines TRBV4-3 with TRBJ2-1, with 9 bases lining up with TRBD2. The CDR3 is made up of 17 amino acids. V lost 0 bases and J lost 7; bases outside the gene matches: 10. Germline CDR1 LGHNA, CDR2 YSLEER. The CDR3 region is CASSQDPQRGAGNEQFF. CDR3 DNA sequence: TGCGCCAGCAGCCAAGATCCCCAGCGGGGGGCGGGTAATGAGCAGTTCTTC.

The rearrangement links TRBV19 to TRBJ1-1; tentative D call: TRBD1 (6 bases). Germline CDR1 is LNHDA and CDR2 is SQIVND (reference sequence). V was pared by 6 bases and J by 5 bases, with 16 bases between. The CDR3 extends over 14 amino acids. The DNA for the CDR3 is TGTGCCAGTAGCACGCAGGGGTCGTGGACTGAAGCTTTCTTT. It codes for CASSTQGSWTEAFF.

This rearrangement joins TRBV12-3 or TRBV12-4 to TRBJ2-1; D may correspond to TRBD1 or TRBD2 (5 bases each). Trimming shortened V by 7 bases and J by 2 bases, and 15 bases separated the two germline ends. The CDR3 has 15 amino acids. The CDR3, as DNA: TGTGCCAGCAACATCAGGGACGACCCCTACAATGAGCAGTTCTTC. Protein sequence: CASNIRDDPYNEQFF.

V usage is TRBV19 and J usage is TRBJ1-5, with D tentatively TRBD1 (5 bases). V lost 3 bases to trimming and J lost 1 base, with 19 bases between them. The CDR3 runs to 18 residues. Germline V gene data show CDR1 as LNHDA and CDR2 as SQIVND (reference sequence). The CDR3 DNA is TGTGCCAGTAGTATTCCCGGCAGGGAGATAAAGAGCAATCAGCCCCAGCATTTT. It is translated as CASSIPGREIKSNQPQHF.

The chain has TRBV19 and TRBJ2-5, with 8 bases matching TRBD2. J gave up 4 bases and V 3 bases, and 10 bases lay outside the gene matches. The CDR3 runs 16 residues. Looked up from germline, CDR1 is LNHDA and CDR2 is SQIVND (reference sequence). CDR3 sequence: CASSISSGGVGETQYF. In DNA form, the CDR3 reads TGTGCCAGTAGTATCTCGAGCGGGGGAGTTGGAGAGACCCAGTACTTC.

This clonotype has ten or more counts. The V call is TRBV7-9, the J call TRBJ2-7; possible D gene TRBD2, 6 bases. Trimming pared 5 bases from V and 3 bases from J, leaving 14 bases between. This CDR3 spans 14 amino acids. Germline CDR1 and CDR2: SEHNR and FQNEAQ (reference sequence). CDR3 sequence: CASSHNRRGYEQYF. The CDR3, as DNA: TGTGCCAGCAGCCATAACAGGCGGGGCTACGAGCAGTACTTC. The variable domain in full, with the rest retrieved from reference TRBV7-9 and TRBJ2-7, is DTGVSQNPRHKITKRGQNVTFRCDPISEHNRLYWYRQTLGQGPEFLTYFQNEAQLEKSRLLSDRFSAERPKGSFSTLEIQRTEQGDSAMYLCASSHNRRGYEQYFGPGTRLTVT.

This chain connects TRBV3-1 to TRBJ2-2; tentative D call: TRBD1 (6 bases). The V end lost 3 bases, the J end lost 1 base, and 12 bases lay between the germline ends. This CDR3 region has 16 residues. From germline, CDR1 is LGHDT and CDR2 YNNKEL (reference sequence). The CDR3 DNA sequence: TGTGCCAGCAGCCATTCTATGACAGGGAACACCGGGGAGCTGTTTTTT. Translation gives CASSHSMTGNTGELFF.

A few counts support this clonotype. The CDR3 reads CASSFSGAQSSYNEQFF. The CDR3 coding sequence is TGTGCCAGCAGTTTTTCTGGGGCCCAAAGCTCCTACAATGAGCAGTTCTTC. The genes are TRBV12-3 or TRBV12-4 and TRBJ2-1, with D maybe TRBD1 (5 bases). The CDR3 loop spans 17 amino acids. Trimming shortened V by 3 bases and J by 0 bases, and 15 bases separated the two germline ends.

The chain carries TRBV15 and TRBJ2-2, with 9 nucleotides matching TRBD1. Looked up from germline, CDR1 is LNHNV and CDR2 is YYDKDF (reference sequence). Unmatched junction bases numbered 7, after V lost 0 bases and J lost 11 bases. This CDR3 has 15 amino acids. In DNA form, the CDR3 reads TGTGCCACCAGCAGAGATCGGGACAGGGTTCTCGAGCTGTTTTTT. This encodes CATSRDRDRVLELFF.

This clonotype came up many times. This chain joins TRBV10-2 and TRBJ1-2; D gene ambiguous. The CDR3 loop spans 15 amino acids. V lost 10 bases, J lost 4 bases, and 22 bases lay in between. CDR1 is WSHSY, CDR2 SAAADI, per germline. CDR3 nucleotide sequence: TGCGCCACCACCCGTTCCGGTGCGCTCTCCTATGGCTACACCTTC. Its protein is CATTRSGALSYGYTF.

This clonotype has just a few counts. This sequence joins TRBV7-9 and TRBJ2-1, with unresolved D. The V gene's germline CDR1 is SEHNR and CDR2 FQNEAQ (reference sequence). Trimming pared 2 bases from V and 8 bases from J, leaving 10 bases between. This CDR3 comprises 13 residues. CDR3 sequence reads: CASSLTSQHEQFF. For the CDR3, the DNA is TGTGCCAGCAGCTTAACGTCACAACATGAGCAGTTCTTC.